Sequencing of this T cell receptor beta chain was carried out in a study of T cells in Graves' hyperthyroidism and ophthalmopathy. This clonotype showed up many times. Germline V gene lookup returns CDR1 SEHNR and CDR2 FQNEAQ (reference sequence). Unmatched junction bases numbered 4, after V lost 0 bases and J lost 0 bases. The CDR3 has 16 residues. TCR beta CDR3 region amplification was performed from RNA transcripts. With the HTBI primer set, the TCR CDR3 went through a first round of RT-PCR. TCRdb re-derived calls from the multiplex PCR reads in MiXCR, one entry per CDR3 protein. The table includes roughly 380,000 distinct CDR3 sequences, approximately 13% detected once.

The specimen sequenced was blood. This receptor was obtained from a young man with Graves' hyperthyroidism that later progressed to Graves' ophthalmopathy. V and J are TRBV7-9 and TRBJ2-5; 7 nucleotides align to TRBD1. CDR3 residues: CASSLAKQGDQETQYF. The DNA of the CDR3 is TGTGCCAGCAGCTTAGCAAAGCAGGGGGACCAAGAGACCCAGTACTTC.